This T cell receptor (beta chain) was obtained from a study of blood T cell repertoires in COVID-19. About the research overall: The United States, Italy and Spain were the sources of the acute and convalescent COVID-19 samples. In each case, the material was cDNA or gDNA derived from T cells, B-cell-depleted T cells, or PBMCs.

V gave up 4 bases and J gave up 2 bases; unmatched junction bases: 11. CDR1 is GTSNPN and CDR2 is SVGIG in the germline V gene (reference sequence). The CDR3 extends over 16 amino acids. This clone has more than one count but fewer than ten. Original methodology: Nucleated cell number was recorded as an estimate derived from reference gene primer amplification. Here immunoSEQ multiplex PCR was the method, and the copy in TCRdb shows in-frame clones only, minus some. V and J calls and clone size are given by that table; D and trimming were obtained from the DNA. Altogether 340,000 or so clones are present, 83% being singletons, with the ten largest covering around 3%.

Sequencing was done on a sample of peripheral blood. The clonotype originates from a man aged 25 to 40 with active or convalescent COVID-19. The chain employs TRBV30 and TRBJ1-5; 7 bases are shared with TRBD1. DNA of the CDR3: TGTGCCTGGAAGACAGGGTATGGGGTGGGCAATCAGCCCCAGCATTTT. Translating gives CAWKTGYGVGNQPQHF.